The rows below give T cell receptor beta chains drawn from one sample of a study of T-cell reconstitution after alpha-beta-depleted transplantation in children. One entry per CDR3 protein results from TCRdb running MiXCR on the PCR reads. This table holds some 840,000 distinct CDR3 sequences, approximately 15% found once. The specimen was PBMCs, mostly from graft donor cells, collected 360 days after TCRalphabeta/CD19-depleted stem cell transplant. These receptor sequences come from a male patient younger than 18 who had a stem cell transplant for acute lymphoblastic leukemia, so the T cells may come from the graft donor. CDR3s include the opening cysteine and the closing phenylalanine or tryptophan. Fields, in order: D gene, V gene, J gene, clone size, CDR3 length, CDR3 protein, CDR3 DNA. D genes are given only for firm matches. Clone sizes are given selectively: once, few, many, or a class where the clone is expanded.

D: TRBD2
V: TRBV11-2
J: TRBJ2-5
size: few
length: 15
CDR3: CASNQQAGGWETQYF
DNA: TGTGCCAGCAATCAACAAGCGGGAGGGTGGGAGACCCAGTACTTC

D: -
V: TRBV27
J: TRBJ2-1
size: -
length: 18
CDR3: CASSLSRIGGVSYNEQFF
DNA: TGTGCCAGCAGTCTCTCCCGTATCGGCGGGGTCTCCTACAATGAGCAGTTCTTC

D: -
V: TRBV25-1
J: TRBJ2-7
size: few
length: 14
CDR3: CASSRTVPTYEQYF
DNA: TGTGCCAGCAGCCGGACAGTTCCAACCTACGAGCAGTACTTC

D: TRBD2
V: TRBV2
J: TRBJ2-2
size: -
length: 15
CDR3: CASSPSMAGVGELFF
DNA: TGTGCCAGCAGTCCAAGCATGGCGGGAGTCGGGGAGCTGTTTTTT

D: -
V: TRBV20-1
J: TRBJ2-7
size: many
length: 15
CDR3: CSARDHGGLSYEQYF
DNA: TGCAGTGCTAGAGATCACGGGGGACTCTCCTACGAGCAGTACTTC

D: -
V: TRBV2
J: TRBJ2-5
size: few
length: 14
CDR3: CASSEGELQETQYF
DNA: TGTGCCAGCAGTGAAGGGGAGTTACAAGAGACCCAGTACTTC

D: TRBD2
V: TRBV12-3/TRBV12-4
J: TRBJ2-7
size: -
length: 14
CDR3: CASSFQTSSDEQYF
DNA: TGTGCCAGCAGTTTTCAGACTAGCTCCGACGAGCAGTACTTC

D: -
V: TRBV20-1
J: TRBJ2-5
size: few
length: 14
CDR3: CSAIIGGTPETQYF
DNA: TGCAGTGCTATAATCGGCGGGACGCCCGAGACCCAGTACTTC

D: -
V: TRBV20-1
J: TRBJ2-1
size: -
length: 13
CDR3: CSARAGSGDEQFF
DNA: TGCAGTGCTAGGGCGGGGTCAGGGGATGAGCAGTTCTTC

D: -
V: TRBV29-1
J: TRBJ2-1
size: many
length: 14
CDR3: CSATVPVRYNEQFF
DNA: TGCAGCGCGACAGTACCGGTGAGGTACAATGAGCAGTTCTTC

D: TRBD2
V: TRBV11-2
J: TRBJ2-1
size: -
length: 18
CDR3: CASSLTSGRIPGYNEQFF
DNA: TGTGCCAGCAGCCTAACTAGCGGGAGGATACCTGGATACAATGAGCAGTTCTTC

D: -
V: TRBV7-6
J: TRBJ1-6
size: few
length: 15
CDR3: CASSFGQSPNSPLHF
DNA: TGTGCCAGCAGCTTCGGGCAGAGTCCCAATTCACCCCTCCACTTT

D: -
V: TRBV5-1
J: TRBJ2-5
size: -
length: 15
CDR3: CASSPGRAHQETQYF
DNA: TGCGCCAGCAGTCCGGGTAGGGCCCATCAAGAGACCCAGTACTTC

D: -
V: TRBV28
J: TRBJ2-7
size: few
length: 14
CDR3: CASSQGGGPSEQYF
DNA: TGTGCCAGCAGCCAAGGGGGAGGACCCTCGGAGCAGTACTTC

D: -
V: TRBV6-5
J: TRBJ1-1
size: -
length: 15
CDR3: CASSNSFPLNTEAFF
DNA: TGTGCCAGCAGTAACAGTTTTCCGTTAAACACTGAAGCTTTCTTT

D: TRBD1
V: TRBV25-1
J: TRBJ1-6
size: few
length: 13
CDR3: CATSRDSIVPLHF
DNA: TGTGCCACCAGCAGGGACAGCATCGTCCCCCTCCACTTT

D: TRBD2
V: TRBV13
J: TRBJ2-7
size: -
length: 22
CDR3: CASSLWGERGSFSKRETQEQYF
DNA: TGTGCCAGCAGCTTGTGGGGGGAACGGGGCAGTTTCTCGAAGCGGGAGACTCAAGAGCAGTACTTC

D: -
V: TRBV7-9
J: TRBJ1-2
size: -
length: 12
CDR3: CASSNPWVGYTF
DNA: TGTGCCAGCTCAAACCCTTGGGTTGGCTACACCTTC

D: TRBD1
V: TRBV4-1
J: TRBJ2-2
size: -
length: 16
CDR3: CASSQSPGGFTGELFF
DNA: TGCGCCAGCAGCCAATCGCCAGGGGGCTTCACCGGGGAGCTGTTTTTT

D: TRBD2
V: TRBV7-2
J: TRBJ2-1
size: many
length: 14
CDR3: CASSPTTSGRAGIF
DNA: TGTGCCAGCAGCCCCACAACTAGCGGGAGGGCCGGGATCTTC

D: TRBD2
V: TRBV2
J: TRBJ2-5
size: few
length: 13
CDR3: CASGGLAGETQYF
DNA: TGTGCCAGTGGAGGACTAGCGGGAGAGACCCAGTACTTC

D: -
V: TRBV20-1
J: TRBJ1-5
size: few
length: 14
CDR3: CSARPGRAEEPQHF
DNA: TGCAGTGCTAGACCGGGACGGGCGGAAGAGCCCCAGCATTTT

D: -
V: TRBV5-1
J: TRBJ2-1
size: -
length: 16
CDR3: CASSLASPSHYNEQFF
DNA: TGCGCCAGCAGCTTGGCTTCACCTAGCCACTACAATGAGCAGTTCTTC

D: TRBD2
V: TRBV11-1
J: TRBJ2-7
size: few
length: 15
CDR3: CASSPVLAVAYEQYF
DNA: TGTGCCAGCAGCCCGGTTCTAGCGGTGGCCTACGAGCAGTACTTC